The T cell receptor beta chain under discussion was sequenced for a study of blood T cell repertoires in COVID-19. Turning to the study itself: In each case, the material was cDNA or gDNA derived from T cells, B-cell-depleted T cells, or PBMCs.

Per the authors' pipeline: Cell counts per sample came from amplifying reference gene primers. Clones were read by immunoSEQ multiplex PCR, and TCRdb kept only the in-frame ones, dropping some. V and J calls and clone size follow that table, whereas D and trimming were derived from the DNA. The sample contains 300,000 to 350,000 clones, 80% to 95% of which appear only once. While infection was still active, Seattle patients were enrolled and then followed longitudinally. The sequencing input was peripheral blood. This TCR was recovered from a woman in her twenties or thirties with COVID-19, enrolled during active disease.

In DNA, the CDR3 is TGTGCCAGTAGCCGTGACAGGGAGTATAGCGAGCAGTACTTC. Translating gives CASSRDREYSEQYF. The chain combines TRBV19 with TRBJ2-7; the match to TRBD1 covers 7 bases. The CDR3 contains 14 residues. V lost 6 bases to trimming and J lost 6 bases; unmatched junction nucleotides: 11. The germline V gene has CDR1 LNHDA and CDR2 SQIVND (reference sequence).